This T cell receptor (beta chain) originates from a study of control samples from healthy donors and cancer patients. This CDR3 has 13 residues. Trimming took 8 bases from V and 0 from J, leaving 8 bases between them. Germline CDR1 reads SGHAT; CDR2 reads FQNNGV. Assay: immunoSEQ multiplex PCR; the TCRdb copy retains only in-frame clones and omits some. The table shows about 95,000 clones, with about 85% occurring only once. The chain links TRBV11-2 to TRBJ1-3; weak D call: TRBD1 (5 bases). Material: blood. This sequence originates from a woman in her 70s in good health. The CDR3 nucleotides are TGTGCCAGCCAGGGACTCTCTGGAAACACCATATATTTT. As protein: CASQGLSGNTIYF.